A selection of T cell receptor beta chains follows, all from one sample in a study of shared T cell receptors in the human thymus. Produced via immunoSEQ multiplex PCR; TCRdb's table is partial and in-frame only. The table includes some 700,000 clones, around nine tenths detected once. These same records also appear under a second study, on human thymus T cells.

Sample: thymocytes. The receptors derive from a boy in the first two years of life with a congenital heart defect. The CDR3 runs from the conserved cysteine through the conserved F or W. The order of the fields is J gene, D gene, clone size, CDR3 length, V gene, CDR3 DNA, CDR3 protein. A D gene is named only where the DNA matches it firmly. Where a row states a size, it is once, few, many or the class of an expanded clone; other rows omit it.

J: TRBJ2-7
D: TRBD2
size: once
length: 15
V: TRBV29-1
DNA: TGCAGCGCCGGGACTAGAGTTGATCCCGGCTACGAGCAGTACTTC
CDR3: CSAGTRVDPGYEQYF

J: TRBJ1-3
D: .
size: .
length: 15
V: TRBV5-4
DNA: TGTGCCAGCAGCCGCGCGGGGTGGTACGGAAACACCATATATTTT
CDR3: CASSRAGWYGNTIYF

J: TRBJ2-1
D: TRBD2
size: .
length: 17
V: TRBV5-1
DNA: TGCGCCAGCAGCTATATGCCGGGACTAGGCTCCTACAATGAGCAGTTCTTC
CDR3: CASSYMPGLGSYNEQFF

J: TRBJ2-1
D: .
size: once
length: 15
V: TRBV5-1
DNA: TGCGCCAGCAGCTTTAGAGGGAGGCGCTACAATGAGCAGTTCTTC
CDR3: CASSFRGRRYNEQFF

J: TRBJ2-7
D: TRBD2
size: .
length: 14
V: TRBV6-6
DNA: TGTGCCAGCAGCCCGACTAGCTTGGCCTACGAGCAGTACTTC
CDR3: CASSPTSLAYEQYF

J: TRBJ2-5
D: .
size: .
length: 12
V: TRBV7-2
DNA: TGTGCCAGCAGCGTCCCAGGCCGTGACCAGTACTTC
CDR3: CASSVPGRDQYF

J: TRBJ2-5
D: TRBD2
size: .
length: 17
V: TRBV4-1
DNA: TGCGCCAGCAGCCCGTGGGGGGGGCGGGAGGAAAGAGAGACCCAGTACTTC
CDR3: CASSPWGGREERETQYF

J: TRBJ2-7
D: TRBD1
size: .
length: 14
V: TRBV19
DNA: TGTGCCAGTAGGGGGGGACAGGGGGCCTACGAGCAGTACTTC
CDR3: CASRGGQGAYEQYF

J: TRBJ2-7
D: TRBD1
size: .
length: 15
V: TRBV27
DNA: TGTGCCAGCAGTCCCGGACAGGGTAGAGAGAACGAGCAGTACTTC
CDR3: CASSPGQGRENEQYF

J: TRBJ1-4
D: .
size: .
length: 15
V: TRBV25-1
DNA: TGTGCCAGCAGTGAATTGGGCAGGGAAGTCGAAAAACTGTTTTTT
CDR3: CASSELGREVEKLFF

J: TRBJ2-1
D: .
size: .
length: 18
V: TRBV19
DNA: TGTGCCAGTAGTACGCTGCGGCTAGCGACGTTTGTAAGCTATGAGCAGTTCTTC
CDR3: CASSTLRLATFVSYEQFF

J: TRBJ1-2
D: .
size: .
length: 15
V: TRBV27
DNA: TGTGCCAGCAGTTTTCTCCGACAGCCCTATGAGGGCTACACCTTC
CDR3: CASSFLRQPYEGYTF

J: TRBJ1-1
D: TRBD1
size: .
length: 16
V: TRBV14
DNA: TGTGCCAGCAGCCATCTCCCGGGACAGGGGTGCACTGAAGCTTTCTTT
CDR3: CASSHLPGQGCTEAFF

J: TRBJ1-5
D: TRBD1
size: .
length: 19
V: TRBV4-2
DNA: TGTGCCAGCAGCCAAGAGGGGTCGCGGGGGACAGGGGGCTCTCAGCCCCAGCATTTT
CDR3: CASSQEGSRGTGGSQPQHF

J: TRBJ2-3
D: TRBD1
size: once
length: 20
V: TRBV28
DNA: TGTGCCAGCACCCACCGGAGGAGGACAGGGATAACGGGAGACGGAGATACGCAGTATTTT
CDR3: CASTHRRRTGITGDGDTQYF

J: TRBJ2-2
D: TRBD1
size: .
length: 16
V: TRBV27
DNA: TGTGCCAGCAGCCCTAGGGGGACAGGTAACACCGGGGAGCTGTTTTTT
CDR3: CASSPRGTGNTGELFF

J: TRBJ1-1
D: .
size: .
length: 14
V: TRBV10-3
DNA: TGTGCCATCAGTGACGGGGGGTGGTGGACTGAAGCTTTCTTT
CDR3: CAISDGGWWTEAFF

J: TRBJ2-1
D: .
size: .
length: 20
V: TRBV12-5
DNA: TGTGCTAGTGGTTTGTCACAGGGCAGCGCACGCAGCAGTGGCTACAATGAGCAGTTCTTC
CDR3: CASGLSQGSARSSGYNEQFF

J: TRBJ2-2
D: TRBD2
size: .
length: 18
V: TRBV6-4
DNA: TGTGCCAGCAGTGACTCCCGGCGGACTAGCGGGAACACCGGGGAGCTGTTTTTT
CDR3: CASSDSRRTSGNTGELFF

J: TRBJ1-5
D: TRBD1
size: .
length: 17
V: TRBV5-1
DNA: TGCGCCAGCAGCTTGGGAGACAGGGTAGATAGCAATCAGCCCCAGCATTTT
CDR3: CASSLGDRVDSNQPQHF

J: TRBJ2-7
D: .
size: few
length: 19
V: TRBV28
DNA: TGTGCCAGCAGACAGCCACGGACAGCACCGCGGGGGAGCTCCTACGAGCAGTACTTC
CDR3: CASRQPRTAPRGSSYEQYF

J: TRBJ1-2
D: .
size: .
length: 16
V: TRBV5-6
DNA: TGTGCCAGCAGCTTGGTTCTTCTGGCGGGGGCCTATGGCTACACCTTC
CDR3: CASSLVLLAGAYGYTF

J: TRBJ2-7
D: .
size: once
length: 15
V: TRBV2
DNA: TGTGCCAGCAGCACCCGCTCCCCGGGTTCCTACGAGCAGTACTTC
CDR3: CASSTRSPGSYEQYF

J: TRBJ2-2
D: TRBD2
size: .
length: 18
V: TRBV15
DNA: TGTGCCACCAGCAGAGATTGGGCTAGCGGGGAGAACACCGGGGAGCTGTTTTTT
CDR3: CATSRDWASGENTGELFF

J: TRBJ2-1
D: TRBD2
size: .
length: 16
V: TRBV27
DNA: TGTGCCAGCAGCCACGCCGGGACTAGCGAATGTAATGAGCAGTTCTTC
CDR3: CASSHAGTSECNEQFF

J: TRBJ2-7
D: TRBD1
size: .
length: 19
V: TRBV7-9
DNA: TGTGCCAGCAGTCGGGCAGGGACAGGGGTACTAGACACAGGGCACGAGCAGTACTTC
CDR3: CASSRAGTGVLDTGHEQYF

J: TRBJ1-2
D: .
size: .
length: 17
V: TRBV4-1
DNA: TGCGCCAGCAGCCAGACGACAGACGGAAATTTAGGCTATGGCTACACCTTC
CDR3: CASSQTTDGNLGYGYTF

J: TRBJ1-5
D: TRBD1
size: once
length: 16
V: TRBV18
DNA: TGTGCCAGCTCACCCTTTGGACAGGGGGCTCGGCAGCCCCAGCATTTT
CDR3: CASSPFGQGARQPQHF

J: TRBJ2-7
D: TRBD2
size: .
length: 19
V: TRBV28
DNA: TGTGCCAGCAGTTTCCGCGGGACTAGCGGGGCCTACGGTGTAGGCGAGCAGTACTTC
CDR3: CASSFRGTSGAYGVGEQYF

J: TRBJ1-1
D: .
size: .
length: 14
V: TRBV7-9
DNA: TGTGCCAGCAGCTTTCTTTCAGGGGACACTGAAGCTTTCTTT
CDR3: CASSFLSGDTEAFF

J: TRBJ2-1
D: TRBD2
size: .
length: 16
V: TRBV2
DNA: TGTGCCAGCAGTGAGACTAGCGGGATAGTGGGAAATGAGCAGTTCTTC
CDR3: CASSETSGIVGNEQFF

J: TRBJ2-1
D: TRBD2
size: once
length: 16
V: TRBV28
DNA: TGTGCCAGCAGAACAGCGGGAGGACATATCTACAATGAGCAGTTCTTC
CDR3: CASRTAGGHIYNEQFF

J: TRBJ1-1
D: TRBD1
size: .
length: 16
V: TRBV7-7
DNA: TGTGCCAGCAGCTTAGGACTCCAGGGGGCGCGGGGTGAAGCTTTCTTT
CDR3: CASSLGLQGARGEAFF

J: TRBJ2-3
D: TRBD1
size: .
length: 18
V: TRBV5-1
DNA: TGCGCCAGCAGCTTGGACCCGGGACAGGGGGCTTCCACAGATACGCAGTATTTT
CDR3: CASSLDPGQGASTDTQYF

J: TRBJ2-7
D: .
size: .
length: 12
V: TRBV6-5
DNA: TGTGCCAGCACCCCGCGGGTCTACGAGCAGTACTTC
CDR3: CASTPRVYEQYF

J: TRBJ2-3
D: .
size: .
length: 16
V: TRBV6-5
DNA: TGTGCCAGCAGTTACGGCGGACTTGGGGACACAGATACGCAGTATTTT
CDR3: CASSYGGLGDTDTQYF

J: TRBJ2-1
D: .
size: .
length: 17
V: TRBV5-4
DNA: TGTGCCAGCAGCTTGGCCGTAGGGGGGGGTGGCTACAATGAGCAGTTCTTC
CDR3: CASSLAVGGGGYNEQFF

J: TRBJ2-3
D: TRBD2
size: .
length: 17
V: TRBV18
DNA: TGTGCCAGCTCCCTAAGAGTCGGGAGGACCAGCACAGATACGCAGTATTTT
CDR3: CASSLRVGRTSTDTQYF

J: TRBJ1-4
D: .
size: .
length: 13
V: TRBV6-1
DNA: TGTGCCAGCAGTCAGACAACTAATGAAAAACTGTTTTTT
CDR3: CASSQTTNEKLFF

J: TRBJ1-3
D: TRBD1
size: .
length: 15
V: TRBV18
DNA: TGTGCCAGCTCACCTAGGGACAGCTCTGGAAACACCATATATTTT
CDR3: CASSPRDSSGNTIYF

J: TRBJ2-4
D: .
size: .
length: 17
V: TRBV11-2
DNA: TGTGCCAGCAGCCCACCCGAGGCACACCTAGCCAAAAACATTCAGTACTTC
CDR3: CASSPPEAHLAKNIQYF

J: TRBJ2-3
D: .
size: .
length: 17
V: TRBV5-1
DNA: TGCGCCAGCAGCCTCCGTGACGCGCGGGTGGGTACAGATACGCAGTATTTT
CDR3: CASSLRDARVGTDTQYF

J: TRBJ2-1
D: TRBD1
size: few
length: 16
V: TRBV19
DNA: TGTGCCAGTAGTAGGGCCTGGGACAGGGGGCAGGATGAGCAGTTCTTC
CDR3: CASSRAWDRGQDEQFF

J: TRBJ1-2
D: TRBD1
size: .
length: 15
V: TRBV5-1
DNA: TGCGCCAGCAGCGGACCGGGACAGGAGTTCTATGGCTACACCTTC
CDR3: CASSGPGQEFYGYTF

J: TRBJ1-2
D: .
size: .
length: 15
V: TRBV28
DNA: TGTGCCCCACCGCCCGGGGGGGCGCTGAGGAGAGGCTACACCTTC
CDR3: CAPPPGGALRRGYTF

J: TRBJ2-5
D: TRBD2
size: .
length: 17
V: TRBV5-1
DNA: TGCGCCAGCAGCTTGGACCCTAGCGGGAGAGACCTAGAGACCCAGTACTTC
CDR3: CASSLDPSGRDLETQYF

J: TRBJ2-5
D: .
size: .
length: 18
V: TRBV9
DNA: TGTGCCAGCAGCGTAGACGGGGACTTCCTTTCTTTTGGGGTGACCCAGTACTTC
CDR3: CASSVDGDFLSFGVTQYF

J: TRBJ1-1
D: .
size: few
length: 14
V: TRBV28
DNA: TGTGCCAGCAGTTTTCCCCCACATGTCACTGAAGCTTTCTTT
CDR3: CASSFPPHVTEAFF

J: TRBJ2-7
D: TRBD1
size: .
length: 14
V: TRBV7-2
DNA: TGTGCCAGCAGTGGGGACAGGAGCTCCTACGAGCAGTACTTC
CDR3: CASSGDRSSYEQYF

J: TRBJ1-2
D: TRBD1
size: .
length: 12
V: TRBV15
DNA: TGTGCCATCCAACAGGGGGACTATGGCTACACCTTC
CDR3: CAIQQGDYGYTF

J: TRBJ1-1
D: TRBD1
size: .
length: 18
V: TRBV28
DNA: TGTGCCAGCAGTTTAGGGACAGGGGGCGGGTGGAAGAACACTGAAGCTTTCTTT
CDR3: CASSLGTGGGWKNTEAFF